This is a list of T cell receptor beta chains from one sample in a study of breast tumors, draining lymph nodes, adjacent tissues. TCRdb processed the multiplex PCR reads anew with MiXCR; each CDR3 protein has one entry. This sample yields roughly 260,000 distinct CDR3 sequences, of which 30% are seen a single time; more than 0.95% belongs to the top ten. Input material: axillary lymph node tissue. The origin of the receptors is a female donor with breast cancer. Some clones in this sample may be carry-over from other donors' samples. The CDR3 runs from the conserved cysteine through the conserved F or W. Each record gives: D gene, clone size, V gene, J gene, CDR3 DNA, CDR3 protein. The D gene is left open where the match is weak. A clone size is listed for some rows: how often the clone was seen (once, few, many), or a class if it is expanded.

d_call: .
clone_size: .
v_call: TRBV29-1
j_call: TRBJ2-4
cdr3_nt: TGCAGCGTTGCTTCGGGAGTGGATTTAGCCAAAAACATTCAGTACTTC
cdr3_aa: CSVASGVDLAKNIQYF

d_call: TRBD2
clone_size: many
v_call: TRBV12-3/TRBV12-4
j_call: TRBJ2-7
cdr3_nt: TGTGCCAGCGGATCCTTGGCGGGAGGGGGTGAGCAGTACTTC
cdr3_aa: CASGSLAGGGEQYF

d_call: .
clone_size: few
v_call: TRBV24-1
j_call: TRBJ1-1
cdr3_nt: TGTGCCACCAGTGGATCCAGCCTTGATGACACTGAAGCTTTCTTT
cdr3_aa: CATSGSSLDDTEAFF

d_call: .
clone_size: many
v_call: TRBV11-2
j_call: TRBJ2-6
cdr3_nt: TGTGCCAGCAGCCGCCTCCGTATTGGGGCCAACGTCCTGACTTTC
cdr3_aa: CASSRLRIGANVLTF

d_call: TRBD1
clone_size: .
v_call: TRBV5-1
j_call: TRBJ1-1
cdr3_nt: TGCGCCAGCGGACAGGGGGCGTGGGGCACTGAAGCTTTCTTT
cdr3_aa: CASGQGAWGTEAFF

d_call: .
clone_size: many
v_call: TRBV20-1
j_call: TRBJ2-3
cdr3_nt: TGCAGTGCTCATCGGGGAGAGGGCACAGATACGCAGTATTTT
cdr3_aa: CSAHRGEGTDTQYF

d_call: .
clone_size: many
v_call: TRBV3-1
j_call: TRBJ1-2
cdr3_nt: TGTGCCAGCAGCCAAGAAATCGGGACCGAGAACTATGGCTACACCTTC
cdr3_aa: CASSQEIGTENYGYTF

d_call: .
clone_size: many
v_call: TRBV6-2/TRBV6-3
j_call: TRBJ2-5
cdr3_nt: TGTGCCAGCAGCCCCCTAAGGGATGTGAAGACCCAGTACTTC
cdr3_aa: CASSPLRDVKTQYF

d_call: .
clone_size: many
v_call: TRBV7-2
j_call: TRBJ2-7
cdr3_nt: TGTGCCAGCAGCTACCGTTCTCTCGAGCAGTACTTC
cdr3_aa: CASSYRSLEQYF

d_call: TRBD1
clone_size: few
v_call: TRBV5-8
j_call: TRBJ1-2
cdr3_nt: TGTGCCAGCAGCCGGGACAGGACCTATGGCTACACCTTC
cdr3_aa: CASSRDRTYGYTF

d_call: TRBD2
clone_size: many
v_call: TRBV19
j_call: TRBJ2-1
cdr3_nt: TGTGCCAGTAGTATAGATCTCGCTAGCGGGAGTAATGAGCAGTTCTTC
cdr3_aa: CASSIDLASGSNEQFF

d_call: TRBD2
clone_size: few
v_call: TRBV6-2/TRBV6-3
j_call: TRBJ2-1
cdr3_nt: TGTGCCAGCGGGGAACCTAGCGGGACTTTTTACAATGAGCAGTTCTTC
cdr3_aa: CASGEPSGTFYNEQFF

d_call: .
clone_size: many
v_call: TRBV5-4
j_call: TRBJ2-7
cdr3_nt: TGTGCCAGCAGCTTTGTAGGGGCCGAGCAGTACTTC
cdr3_aa: CASSFVGAEQYF

d_call: .
clone_size: many
v_call: TRBV4-3
j_call: TRBJ1-3
cdr3_nt: TGCGCCAGCAGCCAAGTCCAGGGCAGAAACACCATATATTTT
cdr3_aa: CASSQVQGRNTIYF

d_call: .
clone_size: .
v_call: TRBV6-2/TRBV6-3
j_call: TRBJ2-7
cdr3_nt: TGTGCCAGCAGTTACACCAGGGGCGGCGAGCAGTACTTC
cdr3_aa: CASSYTRGGEQYF

d_call: TRBD2
clone_size: many
v_call: TRBV20-1
j_call: TRBJ2-1
cdr3_nt: TGCAGTGCTAGAGATCCAGCGGGAGTTACCTTC
cdr3_aa: CSARDPAGVTF

d_call: TRBD2
clone_size: many
v_call: TRBV11-3
j_call: TRBJ2-1
cdr3_nt: TGTGCCAGCAGCTTTAACCTAGCGGGAGGGCTGAATGAGCAGTTCTTC
cdr3_aa: CASSFNLAGGLNEQFF

d_call: .
clone_size: many
v_call: TRBV19
j_call: TRBJ1-5
cdr3_nt: TGTGCCAGTAGTATACGTAGGGATAGCAATCAGCCCCAGCATTTT
cdr3_aa: CASSIRRDSNQPQHF

d_call: .
clone_size: .
v_call: TRBV7-9
j_call: TRBJ1-4
cdr3_nt: TGTGCCAGCAGCTCGACCGTCCAGGGCCATGAAAAACTGTTTTTT
cdr3_aa: CASSSTVQGHEKLFF

d_call: .
clone_size: many
v_call: TRBV20-1
j_call: TRBJ1-3
cdr3_nt: TGCAGTGCTAGTCCTCCTGGAAACACCATATATTTT
cdr3_aa: CSASPPGNTIYF

d_call: .
clone_size: few
v_call: TRBV6-6
j_call: TRBJ2-1
cdr3_nt: TGTGCCAGCAATCCGTTGACAGCAACTTACTCCTACAATGAGCAGTTCTTC
cdr3_aa: CASNPLTATYSYNEQFF

d_call: .
clone_size: .
v_call: TRBV20-1
j_call: TRBJ1-1
cdr3_nt: TGCAGTGCTAGAGAGGCAGGGTGGAACACTGAAGCTTTCTTT
cdr3_aa: CSAREAGWNTEAFF

d_call: .
clone_size: .
v_call: TRBV5-6
j_call: TRBJ2-4
cdr3_nt: TGTGCCAGCAGCTTGGAGCGGAGGGGAATAGCCAAAAACATTCAGTACTTC
cdr3_aa: CASSLERRGIAKNIQYF

d_call: .
clone_size: many
v_call: TRBV12-3/TRBV12-4
j_call: TRBJ2-2
cdr3_nt: TGTGCCAGTCGCCGGGGCAGAGTAAACACCGGGGAGCTGTTTTTT
cdr3_aa: CASRRGRVNTGELFF

d_call: TRBD2
clone_size: .
v_call: TRBV11-1
j_call: TRBJ2-3
cdr3_nt: TGTGCCAGCACCACTCAGGCGGGAGGCCCAGATACGCAGTATTTT
cdr3_aa: CASTTQAGGPDTQYF

d_call: TRBD1
clone_size: few
v_call: TRBV6-5
j_call: TRBJ2-7
cdr3_nt: TGTGCCAGCAGTCACGGGACAGGGAACGAGCAGTACTTC
cdr3_aa: CASSHGTGNEQYF

d_call: TRBD2
clone_size: many
v_call: TRBV10-3
j_call: TRBJ2-2
cdr3_nt: TGTGCCATATCGGGGCGGGAGATCGGGGAGCTGTTTTTT
cdr3_aa: CAISGREIGELFF

d_call: .
clone_size: many
v_call: TRBV25-1
j_call: TRBJ2-3
cdr3_nt: TGTGCCAGCAGTGCGATAAGCACAGATACGCAGTATTTT
cdr3_aa: CASSAISTDTQYF

d_call: .
clone_size: .
v_call: TRBV27
j_call: TRBJ2-7
cdr3_nt: TGTGCCCGCAGTTTAATACTTCCAGCGGGCGCCTACGAGCAGTACTTC
cdr3_aa: CARSLILPAGAYEQYF

d_call: TRBD2
clone_size: many
v_call: TRBV13
j_call: TRBJ2-7
cdr3_nt: TGTGCCAGCAGCTCCCTAGCGGGAGTCGGGGCCGCGGAGCAGTACTTC
cdr3_aa: CASSSLAGVGAAEQYF

d_call: TRBD2
clone_size: many
v_call: TRBV20-1
j_call: TRBJ2-1
cdr3_nt: TGCAGTGCTCTGGGACTAGCGGGAGGAAATGAGCAGTTCTTC
cdr3_aa: CSALGLAGGNEQFF

d_call: TRBD1
clone_size: many
v_call: TRBV5-8
j_call: TRBJ2-5
cdr3_nt: TGTGCCAGCAGCTTGGAAGGACAGGGTTATGAGACCCAGTACTTC
cdr3_aa: CASSLEGQGYETQYF

d_call: TRBD1
clone_size: many
v_call: TRBV2
j_call: TRBJ1-2
cdr3_nt: TGTGCCAGGGGCTTAGGGGGCGCTAACTATGGCTACACCTTC
cdr3_aa: CARGLGGANYGYTF

d_call: TRBD1
clone_size: many
v_call: TRBV5-8
j_call: TRBJ1-4
cdr3_nt: TGTGCCAGCAGCCCTGGACAGGGTCCCCGGGTAGCTAATGAAAAACTGTTTTTT
cdr3_aa: CASSPGQGPRVANEKLFF

d_call: .
clone_size: .
v_call: TRBV6-2/TRBV6-3
j_call: TRBJ1-3
cdr3_nt: TGTGCCAGCAGTTACTCGGGGATTACCTACTCTGGAAACACCATATATTTT
cdr3_aa: CASSYSGITYSGNTIYF

d_call: .
clone_size: many
v_call: TRBV6-4
j_call: TRBJ2-5
cdr3_nt: TGTGCCAGCAGCCAAACTGCTAAGGGGGAGACCCAGTACTTC
cdr3_aa: CASSQTAKGETQYF

d_call: .
clone_size: .
v_call: TRBV9
j_call: TRBJ2-2
cdr3_nt: TGTGCCAGCAGCGTAGGTTGGGCGAACACCGGGGAGCTGTCTTGG
cdr3_aa: CASSVGWANTGELSW

d_call: .
clone_size: .
v_call: TRBV11-3
j_call: TRBJ1-2
cdr3_nt: TGTGCCAGCAGCCAAGGAGGCGGTCAACTAAATCTCTATGGCTACACCTTC
cdr3_aa: CASSQGGGQLNLYGYTF

d_call: .
clone_size: many
v_call: TRBV15
j_call: TRBJ2-7
cdr3_nt: TGTGCCACCAGCAGAGGTGGGGTCGGGGAGCAGTACTTC
cdr3_aa: CATSRGGVGEQYF

d_call: TRBD2
clone_size: many
v_call: TRBV5-4
j_call: TRBJ2-5
cdr3_nt: TGTGCCAGCATCGCGTCTAGCGGGAGGGCCCCAATAGAAGAGACCCAGTACTTC
cdr3_aa: CASIASSGRAPIEETQYF

d_call: .
clone_size: many
v_call: TRBV5-1
j_call: TRBJ2-1
cdr3_nt: TGCGCCAGCAGCTTGGGCTTCCCCAATGAGCAGTTCTTC
cdr3_aa: CASSLGFPNEQFF

d_call: .
clone_size: many
v_call: TRBV4-2
j_call: TRBJ2-1
cdr3_nt: TGTGCCAGCAGCCAAGAAGTTCCAACTATCTCCTACAATGAGCAGTTCTTC
cdr3_aa: CASSQEVPTISYNEQFF

d_call: .
clone_size: many
v_call: TRBV7-8
j_call: TRBJ2-5
cdr3_nt: TGTGCCAGCAGCTCTGGGACCGCGCAAGAGACCCAGTACTTC
cdr3_aa: CASSSGTAQETQYF

d_call: TRBD1
clone_size: many
v_call: TRBV12-3/TRBV12-4
j_call: TRBJ1-2
cdr3_nt: TGTGCCAGCAGCCACGGACAGGGGGCGAACTATGGCTACACCTTC
cdr3_aa: CASSHGQGANYGYTF